The rows below give T cell receptor beta chains drawn from one sample of a study of shared clonotypes between healthy human individuals. Clones were sequenced by immunoSEQ multiplex PCR, and TCRdb holds only the in-frame ones, with some missing. The data hold approximately 1,500,000 clones, with 98% observed a single time. The material sequenced was naive CD4+ T cells sorted from blood. These receptor sequences come from a man aged 25 to 45 in good health. CDR3s include the opening cysteine and the closing phenylalanine or tryptophan. The D gene is left open where the match is weak. Clone sizes are given selectively: once, few, many, or a class where the clone is expanded.

d_gene	v_gene	j_gene	abundance	CDR3aa	CDR3nt
NA	TRBV5-4	TRBJ2-1	NA	CASSDLRGSSYNEQFF	TGTGCCAGCAGCGACCTCCGAGGAAGCTCCTACAATGAGCAGTTCTTC
NA	TRBV20-1	TRBJ1-1	NA	CSARAGIEAFF	TGCAGTGCTAGAGCGGGAATTGAAGCTTTCTTT
NA	TRBV29-1	TRBJ1-5	NA	CSVFSPGQPQHF	TGCAGCGTTTTTTCCCCCGGACAGCCCCAGCATTTT
NA	TRBV5-1	TRBJ1-1	NA	CASSLAGFMNTEAFF	TGCGCCAGCAGCTTAGCAGGTTTCATGAACACTGAAGCTTTCTTT
NA	TRBV6-6	TRBJ1-5	NA	CASRGGNQPQHF	TGTGCCAGTAGAGGCGGCAATCAGCCCCAGCATTTT
TRBD2	TRBV5-4	TRBJ2-7	NA	CASSRRSGRAAYEQYF	TGTGCCAGCAGCCGGAGAAGCGGGAGGGCAGCCTACGAGCAGTACTTC
NA	TRBV27	TRBJ2-7	once	CASSSPMVLRVYEQYF	TGTGCCAGCAGTTCCCCGATGGTCCTCCGTGTCTACGAGCAGTACTTC
NA	TRBV28	TRBJ2-7	NA	CASSIPRTGSYEQYF	TGTGCCAGCAGTATACCCCGGACGGGCTCCTACGAGCAGTACTTC
TRBD1	TRBV7-9	TRBJ2-7	once	CASTDTGTGFSEQYF	TGTGCCAGCACCGACACCGGGACAGGGTTCTCCGAGCAGTACTTC
TRBD1	TRBV29-1	TRBJ2-2	NA	CSIGTGVGATGELFF	TGCAGCATCGGGACAGGGGTTGGGGCGACCGGGGAGCTGTTTTTT
TRBD2	TRBV7-6	TRBJ2-3	NA	CASSPTSGPTDTQYF	TGTGCCAGCAGCCCCACTAGCGGTCCCACAGATACGCAGTATTTT
TRBD2	TRBV18	TRBJ2-1	NA	CASSPRLAGINEQFF	TGTGCCAGCTCACCACGGCTAGCGGGAATCAATGAGCAGTTCTTC
TRBD1	TRBV14	TRBJ1-1	NA	CASSQNADRANTEAFF	TGTGCCAGCAGCCAAAATGCTGACAGGGCGAACACTGAAGCTTTCTTT
NA	TRBV12-5	TRBJ1-1	NA	CASGLGVLGTEAFF	TGTGCTAGTGGTTTGGGGGTCCTGGGCACTGAAGCTTTCTTT
NA	TRBV9	TRBJ2-7	NA	CASSVARDGSYEQYF	TGTGCCAGCAGCGTAGCCAGGGATGGCTCCTACGAGCAGTACTTC
TRBD2	TRBV19	TRBJ2-7	NA	CASSIAGGSFYEQYF	TGTGCCAGTAGTATAGCAGGCGGGAGCTTCTACGAGCAGTACTTC
NA	TRBV19	TRBJ1-1	NA	CASSIQGVNTEAFF	TGTGCCAGTAGTATTCAGGGCGTGAACACTGAAGCTTTCTTT
NA	TRBV5-8	TRBJ2-2	NA	CASSSSTGSPGELFF	TGTGCCAGCAGCTCATCTACAGGGAGTCCCGGGGAGCTGTTTTTT
NA	TRBV29-1	TRBJ1-1	NA	CSVLTGSAFF	TGCAGCGTTCTGACCGGGTCGGCTTTCTTT
TRBD2	TRBV27	TRBJ2-7	NA	CASSADGGGYEQYF	TGTGCCAGCAGTGCGGACGGGGGGGGATACGAGCAGTACTTC
NA	TRBV6-1	TRBJ2-6	NA	CASSDRSGKGAGANVLTF	TGTGCCAGCAGTGACCGTTCCGGAAAGGGCGCTGGGGCCAACGTCCTGACTTTC
NA	TRBV6-6	TRBJ2-7	NA	CASTPSVLYEQYF	TGTGCCAGCACCCCAAGTGTGTTGTACGAGCAGTACTTC
NA	TRBV6-1	TRBJ1-1	NA	CASSEGWGIMNTEAFF	TGTGCCAGCAGTGAAGGTTGGGGGATCATGAACACTGAAGCTTTCTTT
TRBD1	TRBV4-1	TRBJ1-2	once	CASSQGDRGRGYTF	TGCGCCAGCAGCCAAGGAGACAGGGGTCGTGGCTACACCTTC
NA	TRBV18	TRBJ2-3	NA	CASSPLPGGTDTQYF	TGTGCCAGCTCCCCCCTGCCGGGCGGCACAGATACGCAGTATTTT
TRBD2	TRBV30	TRBJ2-1	NA	CAWSDGSGRAGSYNEQFF	TGTGCCTGGAGTGACGGTAGCGGGAGGGCCGGTTCCTACAATGAGCAGTTCTTC
NA	TRBV10-1	TRBJ2-5	NA	CASSVAPTEETQYF	TGCGCCAGCAGTGTTGCTCCGACGGAAGAGACCCAGTACTTC
NA	TRBV6-5	TRBJ1-2	NA	CASSLGANYGYTF	TGTGCCAGCAGTCTTGGAGCTAACTATGGCTACACCTTC
TRBD1	TRBV5-1	TRBJ2-7	once	CASSLAPGQGAYEQYF	TGCGCCAGCAGCTTGGCGCCGGGACAGGGTGCCTACGAGCAGTACTTC
TRBD1	TRBV5-8	TRBJ2-7	NA	CASSPRTGVYEQYF	TGTGCCAGCAGCCCCCGGACAGGGGTTTACGAGCAGTACTTC
TRBD2	TRBV27	TRBJ2-4	NA	CASTSHRGRAEVKNIQYF	TGTGCCTCCACTAGTCACCGCGGGAGGGCCGAGGTCAAAAACATTCAGTACTTC